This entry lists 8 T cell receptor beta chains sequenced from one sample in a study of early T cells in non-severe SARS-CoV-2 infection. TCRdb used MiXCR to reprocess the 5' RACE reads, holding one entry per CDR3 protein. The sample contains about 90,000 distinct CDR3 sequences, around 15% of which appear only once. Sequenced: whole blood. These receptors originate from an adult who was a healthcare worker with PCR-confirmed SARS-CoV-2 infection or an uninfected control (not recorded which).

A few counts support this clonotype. DNA of the CDR3: TGCAGCGTTGATAGGGAGCGGAGGAATGAGCAGTTCTTC. Translating gives CSVDRERRNEQFF. The rearrangement links TRBV29-1 to TRBJ2-1, with a weak D call TRBD2 (5 bases). The germline gives CDR1 SQVTM, CDR2 ANQGSEA. The CDR3 spans 13 residues. V lost 3 bases and J 7 bases, leaving 13 bases between the germline ends.

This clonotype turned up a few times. As DNA, the CDR3 is TGTGCCAGCAGCTTAGGTGCGGGGAAGGAATACGAGCAGTACTTC. It specifies CASSLGAGKEYEQYF. The rearrangement links TRBV7-9 to TRBJ2-7, with D perhaps TRBD2 (6 bases). Germline V lookup: CDR1 SEHNR, CDR2 FQNEAQ (reference sequence). The CDR3 sequence is 15 residues long. Trimming stripped 1 base from V and 4 bases from J, with 14 bases between.

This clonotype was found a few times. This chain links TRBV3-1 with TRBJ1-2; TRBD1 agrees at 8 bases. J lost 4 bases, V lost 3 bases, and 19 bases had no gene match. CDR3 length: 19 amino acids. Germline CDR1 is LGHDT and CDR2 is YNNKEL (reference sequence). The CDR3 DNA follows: TGTGCCAGCAGCCACCACGCGGGGGGGACAGGCTCCCTAGGCTATGGCTACACCTTC. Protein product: CASSHHAGGTGSLGYGYTF.

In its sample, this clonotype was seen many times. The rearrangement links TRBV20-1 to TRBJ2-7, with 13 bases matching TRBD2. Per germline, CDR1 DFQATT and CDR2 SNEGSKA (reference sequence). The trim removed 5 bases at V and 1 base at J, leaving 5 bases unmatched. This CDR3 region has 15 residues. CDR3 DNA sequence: TGCAGTGCTCGGCGGACTAGCGGGGGATCCTACGAGCAGTACTTC. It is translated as CSARRTSGGSYEQYF.

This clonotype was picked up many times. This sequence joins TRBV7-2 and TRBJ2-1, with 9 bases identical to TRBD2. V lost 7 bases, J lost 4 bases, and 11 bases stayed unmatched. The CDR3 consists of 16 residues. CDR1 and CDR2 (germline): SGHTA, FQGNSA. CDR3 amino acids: CASTPSRLAGYNEQFF. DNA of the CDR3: TGTGCCAGCACCCCTAGTCGGCTAGCGGGATACAATGAGCAGTTCTTC.

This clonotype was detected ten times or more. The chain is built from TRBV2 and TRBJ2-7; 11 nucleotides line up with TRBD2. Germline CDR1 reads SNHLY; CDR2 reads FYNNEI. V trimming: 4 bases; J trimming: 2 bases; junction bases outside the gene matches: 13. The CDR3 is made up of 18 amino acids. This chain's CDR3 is CASSGGLAVSMGTYEQYF. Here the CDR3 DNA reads TGTGCCAGCAGTGGGGGACTAGCGGTTTCTATGGGGACCTACGAGCAGTACTTC.

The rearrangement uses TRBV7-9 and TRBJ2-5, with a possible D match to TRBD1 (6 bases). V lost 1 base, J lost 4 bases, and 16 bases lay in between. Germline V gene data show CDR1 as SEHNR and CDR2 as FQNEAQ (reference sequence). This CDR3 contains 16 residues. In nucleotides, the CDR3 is TGTGCCAGCAGCTTAGTGAGGACAGTCCAAAGAGAGACCCAGTACTTC. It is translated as CASSLVRTVQRETQYF.

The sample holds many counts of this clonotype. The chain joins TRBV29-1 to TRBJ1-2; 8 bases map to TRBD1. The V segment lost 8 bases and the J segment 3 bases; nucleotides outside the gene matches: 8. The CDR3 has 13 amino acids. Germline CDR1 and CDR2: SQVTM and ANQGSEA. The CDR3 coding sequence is TGCAGCATTTTATTACAGGGGGACTATGGCTACACCTTC. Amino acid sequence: CSILLQGDYGYTF.